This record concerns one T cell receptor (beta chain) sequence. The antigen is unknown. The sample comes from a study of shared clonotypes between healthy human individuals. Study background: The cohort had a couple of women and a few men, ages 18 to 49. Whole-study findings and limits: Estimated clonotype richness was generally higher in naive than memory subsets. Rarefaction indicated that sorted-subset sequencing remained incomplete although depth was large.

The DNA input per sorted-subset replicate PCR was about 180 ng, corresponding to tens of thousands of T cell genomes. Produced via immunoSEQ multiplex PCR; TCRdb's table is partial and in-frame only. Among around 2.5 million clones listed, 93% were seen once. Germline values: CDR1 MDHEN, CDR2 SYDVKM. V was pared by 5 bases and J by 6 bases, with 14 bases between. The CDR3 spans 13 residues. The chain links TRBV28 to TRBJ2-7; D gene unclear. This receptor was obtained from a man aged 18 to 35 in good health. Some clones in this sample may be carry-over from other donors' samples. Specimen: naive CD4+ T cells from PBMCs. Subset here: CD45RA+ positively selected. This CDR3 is CASSIVWSGEQYF. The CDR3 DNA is TGTGCCAGCAGTATAGTTTGGTCTGGCGAGCAGTACTTC.